Reported below is one TCR beta chain. The antigen is unknown. Primers used in a second PCR of about 7 to 12 cycles were a sample-barcoded 5' primer and a J-beta primer mix. In TCRdb, the 5' RACE reads were re-called with MiXCR into one record per CDR3 protein. Of about 1.6 million distinct CDR3 sequences listed, about 35% are singletons. The sample is drawn from a study of blood T cells in healthy people across ages. Germline V gives CDR1 SGHVT, CDR2 SQSDAQ. Trimming took 4 bases from V and 9 from J, leaving 15 bases between them. CDR3 length: 13 amino acids. General study points: Changes seen in expanded clonotypes were possibly confounded by donor CMV status left unknown. Roughly linear age-related decline in beta diversity appeared, significant by age around 36.

The sequenced material came from blood. This chain connects TRBV7-4 to TRBJ1-2; D ambiguous. This TCR was recovered from a woman in her twenties or thirties in good health. CDR3 DNA: TGTGCCAGCAGCTCTTCGGGCAGCAATAGCTACACCTTC. Protein: CASSSSGSNSYTF.